Each of the 19 T cell receptor beta chains below was sequenced from the same sample in a study of CXCR3-negative and CXCR3-positive naive CD8 T cells. General study findings and limits: More hydrophobic TRB CDR3s were found in CXCR3-positive naive cells than in CXCR3-negative naive cells.

TRB cDNA libraries were made by UMI-labeled 5' RACE. Each CDR3 protein gets one entry in TCRdb, which reprocessed the 5' RACE reads and gives no DNA. The sample has tens of thousands of distinct CDR3 sequences, and its top ten clones hold about 0.57%. Their recognized antigens are unknown. The sequenced sample was naive CXCR3+ CD8+ T cells from blood. Subset reported: CD45RO-CCR7+CD27+CD95- naive CD8+ T cells expressing CXCR3 (TNR3+). These TCRs come from a human donor in good health. Some clones in this sample may be carry-over from other donors' samples.

V and J are TRBV28 and TRBJ2-3; TCRdb selects TRBD1, and the lack of DNA leaves this call unchecked. Per the germline V gene, CDR1 is MDHEN and CDR2 is SYDVKM. The CDR3 consists of 18 residues. CDR3: CASRALTGTGQFTDTQYF. The full variable domain, in which reference TRBV28 and TRBJ2-3 provide the parts outside the CDR3, is DVKVTQSSRYLVKRTGEKVFLECVQDMDHENMFWYRQDPGLGLRLIYFSYDVKMKEKGDIPEGYSVSREKKERFSLILESASTNQTSMYLCASRALTGTGQFTDTQYFGPGTRLTVL.

This chain links TRBV4-1 with TRBJ2-5. The CDR3 is 13 residues long. Germline CDR1 MGHRA, CDR2 YSYEKL. The CDR3 is CASSLLLRETQYF.

This chain connects TRBV14 to TRBJ1-3; the D gene TCRdb calls, TRBD1, cannot be checked with no DNA. The CDR3 loop spans 17 amino acids. In germline, CDR1 is SGHDN, CDR2 FVKESK. The CDR3 protein is CASSQVGQFLSGNTIYF.

This rearrangement joins TRBV9 to TRBJ2-7; there is no DNA to check the TCRdb D call of TRBD1. Germline V gene sequence: CDR1 SGDLS, CDR2 YYNGEE. The CDR3 runs 16 residues. The CDR3 here is CASSVLGQGLWDEQYF.

The J gene is TRBJ2-7, the V gene TRBV15; without DNA, the TCRdb call of TRBD1 cannot be checked. CDR3 length: 13 residues. Germline CDR1 is LNHNV and CDR2 is YYDKDF (reference sequence). CDR3 region: CATSSPGGYEQYF.

The chain uses TRBV29-1 and TRBJ2-1; checking the TCRdb D call of TRBD1 is not possible without DNA. This CDR3 region has 12 residues. Germline lookup yields CDR1 SQVTM and CDR2 ANQGSEA. This CDR3 is CSVGTGVNEQFF.

The V call is TRBV6-2 or TRBV6-3, the J call TRBJ2-7. The CDR3 is 15 amino acids. Germline CDR1 MNHEY, CDR2 SVGEGT. This CDR3 reads CASSYSSGSSYEQYF.

The chain recombines TRBV29-1 with TRBJ2-7; TCRdb returns TRBD1, unconfirmable since there is no DNA. The CDR3 contains 12 residues. Germline lookup yields CDR1 SQVTM and CDR2 ANQGSEA. This CDR3 is CSVSDGGPRQYF.

V usage is TRBV19 and J usage is TRBJ1-4. CDR1 and CDR2 (germline): LNHDA, SQIVND (reference sequence). The CDR3 totals 15 residues. The CDR3 loop reads CASTMRWEASVKLFF. Drawing the rest from reference TRBV19 and TRBJ1-4, the complete variable domain is DGGITQSPKYLFRKEGQNVTLSCEQNLNHDAMYWYRQDPGQGLRLIYYSQIVNDFQKGDIAEGYSVSREKKESFPLTVTSAQKNPTAFYLCASTMRWEASVKLFFGSGTQLSVL.

The chain carries TRBV7-3 and TRBJ2-2; without DNA, the TCRdb call of TRBD1 cannot be checked. CDR1 and CDR2 (germline): SGHTA, FQGTGA. This CDR3 has 14 amino acids. The CDR3 region is CASSQFGGAGELFF.

The V call is TRBV12-3 or TRBV12-4, the J call TRBJ2-5; TCRdb outputs TRBD1, but without DNA this stays unchecked. This CDR3 is built from 13 residues. Here the CDR3 reads CASSFEGEETQYF.

The chain recombines TRBV7-8 with TRBJ2-7; TCRdb indicates TRBD2, and absent DNA this call remains unverified. CDR3 length: 17 residues. Germline CDR1 reads SGHVS; CDR2 reads FQNEAQ. Here the CDR3 reads CASSLVRAGGQIYEQYF.

V is TRBV3-1 and J is TRBJ2-7. CDR1 is LGHDT and CDR2 is YNNKEL in the germline V gene (reference sequence). The CDR3 has 15 amino acids. The CDR3 loop reads CASSQVPLSSYEQYF.

This chain connects TRBV5-1 to TRBJ2-5. Germline lookup yields CDR1 SGHRS and CDR2 YFSETQ. The CDR3 contains 14 residues. The CDR3 is CASSLQGNQETQYF.

The chain has TRBV7-9 and TRBJ1-5; TCRdb calls TRBD1, which cannot be checked without DNA. The V gene's germline CDR1 is SEHNR and CDR2 FQNEAQ (reference sequence). The length of the CDR3 is 16 residues. CDR3: CASSLADSTMGQPQHF.

The rearrangement uses TRBV11-2 and TRBJ2-1; the TCRdb D gene call, TRBD1, has no DNA to confirm it. The germline V gene has CDR1 SGHAT and CDR2 FQNNGV. The CDR3 totals 13 residues. CDR3 sequence: CASSLVGGGEQFF.

This chain joins TRBV28 and TRBJ1-2; TCRdb designates TRBD1, a call that cannot be tested without DNA. The CDR3 runs 15 residues. Germline V gene lookup returns CDR1 MDHEN and CDR2 SYDVKM. CDR3 residues: CASSPAGGTAYGYTF.

The chain links TRBV20-1 to TRBJ2-5; TCRdb's D call of TRBD2 is untestable without DNA. CDR1 DFQATT and CDR2 SNEGSKA come from the germline V gene (reference sequence). This CDR3 contains 13 residues. CDR3 sequence: CSARGLASETQYF.

The rearrangement joins TRBV29-1 to TRBJ2-5; there is no DNA to check the TCRdb D call of TRBD1. The CDR3 extends over 13 amino acids. Germline V gives CDR1 SQVTM, CDR2 ANQGSEA. The CDR3 is CSVGQGAAETQYF.